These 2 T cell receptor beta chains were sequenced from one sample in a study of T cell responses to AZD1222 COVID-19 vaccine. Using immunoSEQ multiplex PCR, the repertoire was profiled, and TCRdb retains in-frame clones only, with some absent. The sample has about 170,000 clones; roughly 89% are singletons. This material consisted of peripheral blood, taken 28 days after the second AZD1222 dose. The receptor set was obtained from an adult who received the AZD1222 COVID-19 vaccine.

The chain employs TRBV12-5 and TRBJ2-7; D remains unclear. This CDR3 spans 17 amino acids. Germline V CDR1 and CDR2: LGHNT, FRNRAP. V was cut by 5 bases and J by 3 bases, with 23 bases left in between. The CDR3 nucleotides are TGTGCTAGTGGTCCTACTTTCCGGCCTAAAGGGAACTACGAGCAGTACTTC. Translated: CASGPTFRPKGNYEQYF.

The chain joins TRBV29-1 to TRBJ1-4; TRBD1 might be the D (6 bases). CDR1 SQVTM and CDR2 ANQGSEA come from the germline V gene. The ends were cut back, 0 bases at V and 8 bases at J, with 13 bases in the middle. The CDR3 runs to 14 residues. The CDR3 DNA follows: TGCAGCGTTGAAGATGAACAGGGCGGCGAAAAACTGTTTTTT. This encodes CSVEDEQGGEKLFF. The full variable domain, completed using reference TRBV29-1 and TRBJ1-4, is SAVISQKPSRDICQRGTSLTIQCQVDSQVTMMFWYRQQPGQSLTLIATANQGSEATYESGFVIDKFPISRPNLTFSTLTVSNMSPEDSSIYLCSVEDEQGGEKLFFGSGTQLSVL.